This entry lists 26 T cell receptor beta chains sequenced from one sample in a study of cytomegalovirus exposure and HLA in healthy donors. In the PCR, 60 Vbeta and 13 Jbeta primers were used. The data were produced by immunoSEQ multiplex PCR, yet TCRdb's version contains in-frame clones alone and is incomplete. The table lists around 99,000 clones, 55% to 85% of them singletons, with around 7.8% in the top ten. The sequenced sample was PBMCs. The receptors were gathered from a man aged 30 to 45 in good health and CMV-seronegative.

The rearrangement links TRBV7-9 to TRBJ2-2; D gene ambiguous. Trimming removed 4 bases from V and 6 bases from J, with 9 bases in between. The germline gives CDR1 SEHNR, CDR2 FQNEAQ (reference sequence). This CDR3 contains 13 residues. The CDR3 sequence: CASSSTMAGELFF. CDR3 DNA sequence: TGTGCCAGCAGCTCCACAATGGCCGGGGAGCTGTTTTTT.

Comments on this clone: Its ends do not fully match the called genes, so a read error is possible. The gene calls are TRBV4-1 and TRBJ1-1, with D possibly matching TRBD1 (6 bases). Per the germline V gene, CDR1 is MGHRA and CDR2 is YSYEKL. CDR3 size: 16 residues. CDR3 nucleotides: TGTGCCAGCAGCCAGGCCCGTGGGGGCATTAACACTGAAGCTTTCTTT. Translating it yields CASSQARGGINTEAFF.

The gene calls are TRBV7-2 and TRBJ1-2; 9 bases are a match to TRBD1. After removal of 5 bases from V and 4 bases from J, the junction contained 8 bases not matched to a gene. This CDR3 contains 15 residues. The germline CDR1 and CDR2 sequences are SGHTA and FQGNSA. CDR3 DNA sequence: TGTGCCAGCAGCCTCTCGGGACAGGGCAGCTATGGCTACACCTTC. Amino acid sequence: CASSLSGQGSYGYTF. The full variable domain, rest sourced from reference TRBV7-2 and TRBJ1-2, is GAGVSQSPSNKVTEKGKDVELRCDPISGHTALYWYRQSLGQGLEFLIYFQGNSAPDKSGLPSDRFSAERTGGSVSTLTIQRTQQEDSAVYLCASSLSGQGSYGYTFGSGTRLTVV.

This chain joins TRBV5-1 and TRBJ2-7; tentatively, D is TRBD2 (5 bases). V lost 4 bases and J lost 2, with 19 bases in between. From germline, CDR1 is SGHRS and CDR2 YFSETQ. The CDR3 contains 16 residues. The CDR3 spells CASSATLDDGPYEQYF. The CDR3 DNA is TGCGCCAGCAGCGCTACACTAGATGATGGGCCCTACGAGCAGTACTTC.

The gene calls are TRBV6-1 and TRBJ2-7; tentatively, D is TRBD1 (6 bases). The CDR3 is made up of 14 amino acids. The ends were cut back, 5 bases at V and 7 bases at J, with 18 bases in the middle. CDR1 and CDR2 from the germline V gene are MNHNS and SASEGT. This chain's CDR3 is CASSLGQRRWEQYF. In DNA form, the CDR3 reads TGTGCCAGCAGTCTAGGACAGAGGAGGTGGGAGCAGTACTTC.

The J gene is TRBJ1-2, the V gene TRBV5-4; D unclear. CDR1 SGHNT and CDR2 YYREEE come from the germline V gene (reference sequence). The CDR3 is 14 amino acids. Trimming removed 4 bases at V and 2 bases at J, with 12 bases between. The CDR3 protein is CASSPEQRNYGYTF. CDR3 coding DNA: TGTGCCAGCAGCCCAGAACAAAGAAACTATGGCTACACCTTC.

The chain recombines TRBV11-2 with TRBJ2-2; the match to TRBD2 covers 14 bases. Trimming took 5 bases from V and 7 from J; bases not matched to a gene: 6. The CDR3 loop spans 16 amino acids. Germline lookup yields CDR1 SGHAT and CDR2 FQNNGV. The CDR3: CASSQGLAGGFGELFF. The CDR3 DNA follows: TGTGCCAGCAGCCAAGGACTAGCGGGGGGATTCGGGGAGCTGTTTTTT.

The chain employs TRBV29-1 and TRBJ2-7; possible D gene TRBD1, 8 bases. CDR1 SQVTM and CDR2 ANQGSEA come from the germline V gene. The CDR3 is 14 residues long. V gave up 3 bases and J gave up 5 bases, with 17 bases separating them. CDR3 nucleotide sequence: TGCAGCGTTGAGGGAGGGGGACAGGACCACGAGCAGTACTTC. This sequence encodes CSVEGGGQDHEQYF.

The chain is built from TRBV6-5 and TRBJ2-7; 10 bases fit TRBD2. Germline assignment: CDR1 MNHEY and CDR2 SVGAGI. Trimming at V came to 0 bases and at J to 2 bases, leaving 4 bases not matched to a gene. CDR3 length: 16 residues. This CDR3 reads CASSYSRLAGAYEQYF. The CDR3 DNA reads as TGTGCCAGCAGTTACTCGAGGCTAGCGGGAGCCTACGAGCAGTACTTC.

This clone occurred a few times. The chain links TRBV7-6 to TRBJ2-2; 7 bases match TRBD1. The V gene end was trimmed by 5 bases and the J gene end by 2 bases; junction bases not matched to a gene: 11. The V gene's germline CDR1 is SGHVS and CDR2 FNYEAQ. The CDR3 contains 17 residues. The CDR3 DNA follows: TGTGCCAGCAGCGAATATGCCGGGACAGTCAACACCGGGGAGCTGTTTTTT. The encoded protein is CASSEYAGTVNTGELFF. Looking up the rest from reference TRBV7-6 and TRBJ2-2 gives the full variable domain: GAGVSQSPRYKVTKRGQDVALRCDPISGHVSLYWYRQALGQGPEFLTYFNYEAQQDKSGLPNDRFSAERPEGSISTLTIQRTEQRDSAMYRCASSEYAGTVNTGELFFGEGSRLTVL.

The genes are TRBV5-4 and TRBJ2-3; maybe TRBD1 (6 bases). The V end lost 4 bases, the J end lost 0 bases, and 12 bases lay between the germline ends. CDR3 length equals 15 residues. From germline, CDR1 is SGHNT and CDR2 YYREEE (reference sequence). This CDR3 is CASSTLQGSTDTQYF. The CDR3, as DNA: TGTGCCAGCAGCACGTTACAGGGCAGCACAGATACGCAGTATTTT.

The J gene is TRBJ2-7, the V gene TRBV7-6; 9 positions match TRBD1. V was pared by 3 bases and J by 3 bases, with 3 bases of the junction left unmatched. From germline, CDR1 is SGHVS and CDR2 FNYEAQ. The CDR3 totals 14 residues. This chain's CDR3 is CASSFEGQGYEQYF. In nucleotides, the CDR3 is TGTGCCAGCAGCTTCGAGGGACAGGGCTACGAGCAGTACTTC.

CDR3 loop: CAWSVQDRMPQYF. The CDR3 nucleotides read TGTGCCTGGAGTGTACAGGACCGGATGCCCCAGTACTTC. This chain joins TRBV30 and TRBJ2-5; a weak D match, TRBD1 (5 bases). The V end lost 0 bases, the J end lost 9 bases, and 14 bases lay between the germline ends. The germline V gene has CDR1 GTSNPN and CDR2 SVGIG (reference sequence). The CDR3 spans 13 residues.

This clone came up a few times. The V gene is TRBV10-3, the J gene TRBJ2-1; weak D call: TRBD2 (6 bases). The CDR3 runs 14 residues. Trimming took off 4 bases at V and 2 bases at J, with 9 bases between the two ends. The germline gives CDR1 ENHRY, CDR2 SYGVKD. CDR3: CAISGRDPYNEQFF. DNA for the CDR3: TGTGCCATCAGTGGGCGGGATCCCTACAATGAGCAGTTCTTC.

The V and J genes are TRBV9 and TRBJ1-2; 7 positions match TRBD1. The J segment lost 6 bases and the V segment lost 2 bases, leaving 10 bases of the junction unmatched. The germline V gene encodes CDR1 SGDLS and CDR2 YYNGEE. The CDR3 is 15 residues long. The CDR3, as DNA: TGTGCCAGCAGCGTCGACAGGGCCAGGGAAGATGGCTACACCTTC. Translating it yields CASSVDRAREDGYTF.

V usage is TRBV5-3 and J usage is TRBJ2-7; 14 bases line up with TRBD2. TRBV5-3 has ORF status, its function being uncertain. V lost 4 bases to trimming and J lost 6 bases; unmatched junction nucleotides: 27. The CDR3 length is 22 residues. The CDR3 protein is CARSEETRQATSGRACTREQYF. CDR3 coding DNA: TGTGCCAGAAGCGAAGAAACCCGACAGGCGACTAGCGGGAGGGCCTGTACCCGCGAGCAGTACTTC.

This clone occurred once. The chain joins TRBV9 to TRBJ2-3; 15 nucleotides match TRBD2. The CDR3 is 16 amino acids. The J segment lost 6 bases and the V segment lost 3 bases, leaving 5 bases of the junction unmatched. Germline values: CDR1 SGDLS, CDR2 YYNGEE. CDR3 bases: TGTGCCAGCAGCGCGGGACTAGCGGGGGGCAGGGATACGCAGTATTTT. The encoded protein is CASSAGLAGGRDTQYF. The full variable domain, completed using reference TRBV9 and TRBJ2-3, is DSGVTQTPKHLITATGQRVTLRCSPRSGDLSVYWYQQSLDQGLQFLIQYYNGEERAKGNILERFSAQQFPDLHSELNLSSLELGDSALYFCASSAGLAGGRDTQYFGPGTRLTVL.

CDR3 sequence: CASSLFYSHRGELFF. The CDR3 nucleotides read TGTGCCAGCAGCTTATTTTACAGTCACCGCGGGGAGCTGTTTTTT. V gene TRBV9 combines with J gene TRBJ2-2; D remains unclear. The CDR3 loop spans 15 amino acids. The V end was cut by 4 bases, the J end by 7 bases, with 17 bases between. Germline V gives CDR1 SGDLS, CDR2 YYNGEE.

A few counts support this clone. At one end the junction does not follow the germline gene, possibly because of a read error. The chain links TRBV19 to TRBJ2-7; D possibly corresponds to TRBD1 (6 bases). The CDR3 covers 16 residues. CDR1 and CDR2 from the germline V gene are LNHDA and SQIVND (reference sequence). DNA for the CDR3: TGTGCCAGTAGTACCCCAGGGACACGACCCGCGGGCGAGCGGTACTTC. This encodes CASSTPGTRPAGERYF.

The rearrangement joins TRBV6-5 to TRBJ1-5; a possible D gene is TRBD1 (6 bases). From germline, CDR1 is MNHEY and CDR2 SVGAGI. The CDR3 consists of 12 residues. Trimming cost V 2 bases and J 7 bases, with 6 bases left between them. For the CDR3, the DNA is TGTGCCAGCAGTTACGGGGGCCAGCCCCAGCATTTT. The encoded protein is CASSYGGQPQHF.

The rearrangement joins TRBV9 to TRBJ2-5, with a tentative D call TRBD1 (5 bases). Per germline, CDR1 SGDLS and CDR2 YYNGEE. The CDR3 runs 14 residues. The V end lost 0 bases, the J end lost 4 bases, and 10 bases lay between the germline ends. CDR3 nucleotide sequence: TGTGCCAGCAGCGTAGAGCTCCAGGGAGAGACCCAGTACTTC. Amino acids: CASSVELQGETQYF.

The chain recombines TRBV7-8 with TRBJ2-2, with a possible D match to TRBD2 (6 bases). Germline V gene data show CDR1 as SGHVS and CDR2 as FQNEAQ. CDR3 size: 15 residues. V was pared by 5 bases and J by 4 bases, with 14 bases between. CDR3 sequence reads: CASSLRDLSTGELFF. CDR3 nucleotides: TGTGCCAGCAGCCTCCGGGACTTGAGCACCGGGGAGCTGTTTTTT.

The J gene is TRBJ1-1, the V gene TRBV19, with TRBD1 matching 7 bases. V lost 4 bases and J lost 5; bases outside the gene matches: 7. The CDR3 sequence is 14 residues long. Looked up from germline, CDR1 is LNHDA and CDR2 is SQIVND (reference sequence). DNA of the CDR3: TGTGCCAGTAGTAGTGGGTCAGGGGGGACTGAAGCTTTCTTT. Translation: CASSSGSGGTEAFF.

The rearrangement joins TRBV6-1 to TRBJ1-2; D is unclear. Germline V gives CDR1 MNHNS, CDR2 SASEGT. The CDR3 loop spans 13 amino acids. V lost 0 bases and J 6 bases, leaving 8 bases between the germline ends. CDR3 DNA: TGTGCCAGCAGTGAAGCGGCGGCGGATGGCTACACCTTC. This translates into CASSEAAADGYTF.

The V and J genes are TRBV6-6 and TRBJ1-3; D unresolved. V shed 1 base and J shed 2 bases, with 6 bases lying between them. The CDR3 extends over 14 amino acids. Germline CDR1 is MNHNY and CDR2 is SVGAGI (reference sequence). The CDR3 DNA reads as TGTGCCAGCAGTTACTTAAATCCTGGAAACACCATATATTTT. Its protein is CASSYLNPGNTIYF.

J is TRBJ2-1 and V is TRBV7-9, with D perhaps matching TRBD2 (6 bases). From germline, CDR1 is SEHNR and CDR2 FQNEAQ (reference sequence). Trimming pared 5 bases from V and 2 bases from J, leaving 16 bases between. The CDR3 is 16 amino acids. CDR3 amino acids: CASSPLTGAPYNEQFF. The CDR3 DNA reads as TGTGCCAGCAGCCCCCTCACGGGAGCCCCCTACAATGAGCAGTTCTTC.